These T cell receptor beta chains were read from a single sample in a study of T cell responses to AZD1222 COVID-19 vaccine. Sequencing used immunoSEQ multiplex PCR; TCRdb keeps in-frame clones, though not all of them. Here the sample spans fewer than 90,000 clones, around 84% being singletons. Sequencing used peripheral blood, obtained 28 days after the second AZD1222 dose. These receptors were collected from an adult who received the AZD1222 COVID-19 vaccine. Each CDR3 is given with its conserved first and last residue. D genes are given only for firm matches. Not every row has a clone size; where given, it reads once, few, many or a size class.

abundance: -
v_gene: TRBV5-1
d_gene: -
j_gene: TRBJ2-3
CDR3aa: CASGNGGDTQYF
CDR3nt: TGCGCCAGCGGCAACGGGGGAGATACGCAGTATTTT

abundance: -
v_gene: TRBV5-1
d_gene: -
j_gene: TRBJ2-1
CDR3aa: CASSREGAEGYNEQFF
CDR3nt: TGCGCCAGCAGCCGAGAGGGTGCCGAAGGGTACAATGAGCAGTTCTTC

abundance: -
v_gene: TRBV6-2/TRBV6-3
d_gene: -
j_gene: TRBJ1-3
CDR3aa: CASSYRPTSGNTIYF
CDR3nt: TGTGCCAGCAGTTATCGGCCTACCTCTGGAAACACCATATATTTT

abundance: -
v_gene: TRBV28
d_gene: -
j_gene: TRBJ2-7
CDR3aa: CASSLLIGPEGGPRTKYF
CDR3nt: TGTGCCAGCAGTTTATTGATCGGCCCAGAAGGGGGACCCAGGACGAAGTACTTC

abundance: -
v_gene: TRBV9
d_gene: -
j_gene: TRBJ1-6
CDR3aa: CASSRKQGRNSPLHF
CDR3nt: TGTGCCAGCAGCCGAAAACAGGGAAGGAATTCACCCCTCCACTTT

abundance: -
v_gene: TRBV27
d_gene: TRBD1
j_gene: TRBJ2-1
CDR3aa: CASSSRPQGENEQFF
CDR3nt: TGTGCCAGCAGTTCCCGCCCACAGGGGGAAAATGAGCAGTTCTTC

abundance: once
v_gene: TRBV14
d_gene: -
j_gene: TRBJ1-6
CDR3aa: CASSLTDDSPLHF
CDR3nt: TGTGCCAGCAGCCTAACCGACGATTCACCCCTCCACTTT

abundance: -
v_gene: TRBV5-6
d_gene: TRBD1
j_gene: TRBJ2-7
CDR3aa: CASSASYRGLYEQYF
CDR3nt: TGTGCCAGCAGCGCGTCGTACAGGGGGCTTTACGAGCAGTACTTC

abundance: -
v_gene: TRBV20-1
d_gene: -
j_gene: TRBJ2-1
CDR3aa: CSASSGEAYNEQFF
CDR3nt: TGCAGTGCTAGTTCGGGGGAGGCCTACAATGAGCAGTTCTTC

abundance: -
v_gene: TRBV19
d_gene: -
j_gene: TRBJ2-1
CDR3aa: CASSIAQRDYNEQFF
CDR3nt: TGTGCCAGTAGTATAGCGCAGAGAGATTACAATGAGCAGTTCTTC

abundance: -
v_gene: TRBV7-2
d_gene: TRBD1
j_gene: TRBJ2-7
CDR3aa: CASSAQGDGPYEQYF
CDR3nt: TGTGCCAGCAGCGCACAGGGGGACGGACCCTACGAGCAGTACTTC

abundance: -
v_gene: TRBV15
d_gene: TRBD1
j_gene: TRBJ1-6
CDR3aa: CATSRDRGQGLSALHF
CDR3nt: TGTGCCACCAGCAGAGATAGGGGACAGGGGCTTTCGGCCCTCCACTTT

abundance: -
v_gene: TRBV3-1/TRBV3-2
d_gene: -
j_gene: TRBJ2-1
CDR3aa: CASSRRFFGDEQFF
CDR3nt: TGTGCCAGCAGCCGCCGATTCTTCGGGGATGAGCAGTTCTTC

abundance: -
v_gene: TRBV3-1/TRBV3-2
d_gene: -
j_gene: TRBJ1-1
CDR3aa: CASSQFTSAGAFF
CDR3nt: TGTGCCAGCAGCCAATTCACATCAGCGGGAGCTTTCTTT

abundance: -
v_gene: TRBV18
d_gene: -
j_gene: TRBJ1-6
CDR3aa: CASSPVDRSSYNSPLHF
CDR3nt: TGTGCCAGCTCACCGGTCGACAGGAGCTCCTATAATTCACCCCTCCACTTT

abundance: -
v_gene: TRBV3-1/TRBV3-2
d_gene: TRBD1
j_gene: TRBJ2-6
CDR3aa: CASSHYRGGRAGANVLTF
CDR3nt: TGTGCCAGCAGCCATTACAGAGGGGGCAGGGCTGGGGCCAACGTCCTGACTTTC

abundance: -
v_gene: TRBV9
d_gene: TRBD2
j_gene: TRBJ2-1
CDR3aa: CASSVVGGSSYNEQFF
CDR3nt: TGTGCCAGCAGCGTAGTCGGGGGGAGCTCCTACAATGAGCAGTTCTTC

abundance: -
v_gene: TRBV10-3
d_gene: TRBD1
j_gene: TRBJ1-5
CDR3aa: CAISRTGGNQPQHF
CDR3nt: TGTGCCATCAGCCGGACAGGAGGGAATCAGCCCCAGCATTTT

abundance: -
v_gene: TRBV28
d_gene: -
j_gene: TRBJ1-2
CDR3aa: CATSGTVSNYGYTF
CDR3nt: TGTGCCACCAGCGGAACGGTTTCTAACTATGGCTACACCTTC

abundance: -
v_gene: TRBV28
d_gene: TRBD2
j_gene: TRBJ2-5
CDR3aa: CASSSPSGRVQETQYF
CDR3nt: TGTGCCAGCAGTTCGCCTAGCGGGAGGGTCCAAGAGACCCAGTACTTC

abundance: -
v_gene: TRBV6-5
d_gene: -
j_gene: TRBJ1-2
CDR3aa: CASSYGGGRYGYTF
CDR3nt: TGTGCCAGCAGTTACGGTGGAGGGAGGTATGGCTACACCTTC

abundance: few
v_gene: TRBV28
d_gene: TRBD1
j_gene: TRBJ1-4
CDR3aa: CASSQGGTNEKLFF
CDR3nt: TGTGCCAGCAGTCAGGGGGGTACTAATGAAAAACTGTTTTTT

abundance: once
v_gene: TRBV18
d_gene: -
j_gene: TRBJ2-3
CDR3aa: CASSPEQDTQYF
CDR3nt: TGTGCCAGCTCACCAGAGCAGGATACGCAGTATTTT

abundance: -
v_gene: TRBV7-7
d_gene: -
j_gene: TRBJ2-7
CDR3aa: CASSSPGTGLGGKDEQYF
CDR3nt: TGTGCCAGCAGCTCCCCGGGTACAGGGCTGGGTGGTAAGGACGAGCAGTACTTC

abundance: -
v_gene: TRBV19
d_gene: -
j_gene: TRBJ1-5
CDR3aa: CASSHVGGLGNQPQHF
CDR3nt: TGTGCCAGTAGTCACGTGGGGGGCCTGGGCAATCAGCCCCAGCATTTT

abundance: -
v_gene: TRBV7-9
d_gene: -
j_gene: TRBJ2-1
CDR3aa: CASSAMGPYNEQFF
CDR3nt: TGTGCCAGCAGCGCAATGGGTCCCTACAATGAGCAGTTCTTC

abundance: -
v_gene: TRBV19
d_gene: TRBD1
j_gene: TRBJ2-3
CDR3aa: CASSQWTGKASDTQYF
CDR3nt: TGTGCCAGTAGCCAGTGGACAGGGAAGGCATCAGATACGCAGTATTTT

abundance: -
v_gene: TRBV11-2
d_gene: TRBD2
j_gene: TRBJ2-1
CDR3aa: CASSASSGIYNEQFF
CDR3nt: TGTGCCAGCAGCGCTTCTAGCGGGATCTACAATGAGCAGTTCTTC

abundance: once
v_gene: TRBV6-6
d_gene: -
j_gene: TRBJ1-5
CDR3aa: CASMGGSRNQPQHF
CDR3nt: TGTGCCAGCATGGGAGGGAGCCGTAATCAGCCCCAGCATTTT

abundance: once
v_gene: TRBV9
d_gene: TRBD1
j_gene: TRBJ2-7
CDR3aa: CASSAGTGGYEQYF
CDR3nt: TGTGCCAGCAGTGCCGGGACAGGGGGCTACGAGCAGTACTTC

abundance: -
v_gene: TRBV18
d_gene: -
j_gene: TRBJ2-7
CDR3aa: CASSPPYGGSYEQYF
CDR3nt: TGTGCCAGCTCACCTCCCTACGGGGGATCCTACGAGCAGTACTTC

abundance: -
v_gene: TRBV3-1/TRBV3-2
d_gene: -
j_gene: TRBJ1-3
CDR3aa: CASSQFRGTGNTIYF
CDR3nt: TGTGCCAGCAGCCAATTCCGGGGGACAGGAAACACCATATATTTT

abundance: -
v_gene: TRBV27
d_gene: -
j_gene: TRBJ2-3
CDR3aa: CASSPGGSGATDTQYF
CDR3nt: TGTGCCAGCAGCCCTGGGGGGTCGGGGGCCACAGATACGCAGTATTTT

abundance: -
v_gene: TRBV19
d_gene: -
j_gene: TRBJ1-5
CDR3aa: CASMLLWANQPQHF
CDR3nt: TGTGCCAGTATGCTACTTTGGGCCAATCAGCCCCAGCATTTT

abundance: few
v_gene: TRBV9
d_gene: -
j_gene: TRBJ2-7
CDR3aa: CASSVGASGGPYEQYF
CDR3nt: TGTGCCAGCAGCGTGGGGGCCTCGGGTGGGCCTTACGAGCAGTACTTC

abundance: -
v_gene: TRBV5-1
d_gene: TRBD2
j_gene: TRBJ2-2
CDR3aa: CASSLSRTAGGPNTGELFF
CDR3nt: TGCGCCAGCAGCTTATCTCGGACGGCGGGGGGGCCGAACACCGGGGAGCTGTTTTTT

abundance: -
v_gene: TRBV11-2
d_gene: -
j_gene: TRBJ2-2
CDR3aa: CASSLDLGYGELFF
CDR3nt: TGTGCCAGCAGCTTAGATCTAGGGTACGGGGAGCTGTTTTTT

abundance: -
v_gene: TRBV7-2
d_gene: TRBD2
j_gene: TRBJ2-5
CDR3aa: CASSSAGTSVTWETQYF
CDR3nt: TGTGCCAGCAGCTCCGCCGGGACTAGCGTGACGTGGGAGACCCAGTACTTC

abundance: once
v_gene: TRBV5-6
d_gene: -
j_gene: TRBJ1-2
CDR3aa: CASSLASGRGYTF
CDR3nt: TGTGCCAGCAGCTTGGCGTCAGGGCGAGGCTACACCTTC

abundance: -
v_gene: TRBV18
d_gene: TRBD1
j_gene: TRBJ1-1
CDR3aa: CASSSTQGGYTEAFF
CDR3nt: TGTGCCAGCTCATCAACACAGGGGGGGTACACTGAAGCTTTCTTT

abundance: -
v_gene: TRBV11-2
d_gene: TRBD1
j_gene: TRBJ2-3
CDR3aa: CASSFSPPDRGTDTQYF
CDR3nt: TGTGCCAGCAGCTTCTCCCCACCGGACAGGGGGACGGATACGCAGTATTTT

abundance: -
v_gene: TRBV10-2
d_gene: -
j_gene: TRBJ2-7
CDR3aa: CASSEWGRSYEQYF
CDR3nt: TGCGCCAGCAGTGAGTGGGGGCGCTCCTACGAGCAGTACTTC

abundance: few
v_gene: TRBV5-6
d_gene: -
j_gene: TRBJ2-2
CDR3aa: CASSLFLVGNTGELFF
CDR3nt: TGTGCCAGCAGCTTGTTTCTGGTTGGGAACACCGGGGAGCTGTTTTTT

abundance: -
v_gene: TRBV5-4
d_gene: TRBD2
j_gene: TRBJ2-5
CDR3aa: CASSRGGQGETQYF
CDR3nt: TGTGCCAGCAGCCGGGGGGGGCAAGGGGAGACCCAGTACTTC

abundance: -
v_gene: TRBV2
d_gene: TRBD1
j_gene: TRBJ1-1
CDR3aa: CASRNRGSGTEAFF
CDR3nt: TGTGCCAGCAGAAACAGGGGATCGGGTACTGAAGCTTTCTTT

abundance: -
v_gene: TRBV10-3
d_gene: TRBD2
j_gene: TRBJ2-5
CDR3aa: CAIGSGAIRGETQYF
CDR3nt: TGTGCCATCGGTAGCGGGGCCATTCGGGGGGAGACCCAGTACTTC